The text below deals with one T cell receptor (beta chain). The antigen is not known. The V end lost 5 bases, the J end lost 2 bases, and 18 bases lay between the germline ends. The CDR3 spans 16 residues. The germline V gene has CDR1 SGHTA and CDR2 FQGNSA. In making TCR cDNA, 5'RACE template switching added a universal primer site and UMIs to it. TCRdb fed the 5' RACE reads into MiXCR, producing one record per CDR3 protein. The profile shows about 240,000 distinct CDR3 sequences, 6.9% of them singletons. This sample is part of a study of T cells after yellow fever vaccination. The study's findings and limits: The appearance of a small share of clonotypes in both CD4 and CD8 compartments was observed.

Source: CD4+ T cells sorted from PBMCs, taken 15 days after the yellow fever booster vaccination. The sequence came from a man aged 25-45 years who received the YFV17D yellow fever vaccine. The chain recombines TRBV7-2 with TRBJ2-5; D unclear. In DNA form, the CDR3 reads TGTGCCAGCAGCCTAGACGGTGGAATTAAACAAGAGACCCAGTACTTC. It yields the protein CASSLDGGIKQETQYF.